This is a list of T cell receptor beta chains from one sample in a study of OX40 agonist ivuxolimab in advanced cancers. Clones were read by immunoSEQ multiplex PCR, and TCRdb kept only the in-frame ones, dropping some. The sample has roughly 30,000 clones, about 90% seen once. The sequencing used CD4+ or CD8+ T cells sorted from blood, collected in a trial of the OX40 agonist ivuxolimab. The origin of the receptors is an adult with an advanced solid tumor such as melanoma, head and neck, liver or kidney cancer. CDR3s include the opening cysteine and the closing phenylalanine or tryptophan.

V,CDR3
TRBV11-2,CASSLELALTYEQYF
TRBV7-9,CASSLVTPGVTEAFF
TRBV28,CASSPDRMANYGYTF
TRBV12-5,CASLGDNEQFF
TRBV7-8,CASSLRALAKNIQYF
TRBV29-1,CSVEELPTDTQYF
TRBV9,CASSVAPLSFSYEQYF
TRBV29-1,CSVEPALPTETQYF
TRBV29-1,CSVDGAGGEEGLSYNEQFF
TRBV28,CASSPGILAKNIQYF
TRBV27,CASSAVSGRVDEQYF
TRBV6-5,CASTQAGTEQFF
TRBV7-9,CASSIPGGSTEAFF
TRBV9,CASSGRTSGPQTDTQYF
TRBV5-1,CASSLGVSGNTIYF
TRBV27,CASSFRTSPYGETQYF